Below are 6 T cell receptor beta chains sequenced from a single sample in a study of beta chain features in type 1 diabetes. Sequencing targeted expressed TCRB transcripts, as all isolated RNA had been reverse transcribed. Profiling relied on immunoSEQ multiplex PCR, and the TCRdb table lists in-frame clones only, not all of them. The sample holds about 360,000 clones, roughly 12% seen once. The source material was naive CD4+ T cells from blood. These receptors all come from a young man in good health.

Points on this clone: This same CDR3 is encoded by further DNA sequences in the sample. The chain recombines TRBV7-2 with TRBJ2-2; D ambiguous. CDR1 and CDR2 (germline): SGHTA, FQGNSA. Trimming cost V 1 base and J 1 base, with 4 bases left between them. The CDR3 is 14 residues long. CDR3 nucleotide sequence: TGTGCCAGCAGCTTAGGTCGGAACACCGGGGAGCTGTTTTTT. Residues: CASSLGRNTGELFF.

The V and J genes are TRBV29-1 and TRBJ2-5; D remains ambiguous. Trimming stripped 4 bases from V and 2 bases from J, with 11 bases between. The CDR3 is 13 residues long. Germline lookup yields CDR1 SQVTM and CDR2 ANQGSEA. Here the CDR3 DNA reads TGCAGCGTTGGTTTGGCAGTACAAGAGACCCAGTACTTC. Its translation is CSVGLAVQETQYF.

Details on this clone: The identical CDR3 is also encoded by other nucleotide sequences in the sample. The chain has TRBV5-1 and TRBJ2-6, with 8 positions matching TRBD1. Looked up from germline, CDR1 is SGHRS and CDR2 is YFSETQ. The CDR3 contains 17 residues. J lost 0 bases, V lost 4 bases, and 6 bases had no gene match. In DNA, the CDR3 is TGCGCCAGCAGCCTACGGACAGGGAGCTCTGGGGCCAACGTCCTGACTTTC. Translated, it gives CASSLRTGSSGANVLTF.

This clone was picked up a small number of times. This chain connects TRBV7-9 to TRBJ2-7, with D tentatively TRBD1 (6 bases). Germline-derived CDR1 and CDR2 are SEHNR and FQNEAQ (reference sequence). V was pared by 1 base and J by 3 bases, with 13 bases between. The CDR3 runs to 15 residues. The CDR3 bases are TGTGCCAGCAGCTTAGTTCCAGGGGAGATCTACGAGCAGTACTTC. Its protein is CASSLVPGEIYEQYF.

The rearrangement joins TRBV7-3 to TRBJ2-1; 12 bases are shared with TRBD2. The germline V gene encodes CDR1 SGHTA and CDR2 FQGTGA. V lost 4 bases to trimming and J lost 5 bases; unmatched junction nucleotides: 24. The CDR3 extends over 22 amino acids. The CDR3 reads CASSSIGLAGPTSPQSNNEQFF. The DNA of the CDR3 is TGTGCCAGCAGCTCCATTGGACTAGCGGGGCCGACGAGCCCACAATCCAACAATGAGCAGTTCTTC. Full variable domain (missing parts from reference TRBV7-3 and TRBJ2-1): GAGVSQTPSNKVTEKGKYVELRCDPISGHTALYWYRQSLGQGPEFLIYFQGTGAADDSGLPNDRFFAVRPEGSVSTLKIQRTERGDSAVYLCASSSIGLAGPTSPQSNNEQFFGPGTRLTVL.

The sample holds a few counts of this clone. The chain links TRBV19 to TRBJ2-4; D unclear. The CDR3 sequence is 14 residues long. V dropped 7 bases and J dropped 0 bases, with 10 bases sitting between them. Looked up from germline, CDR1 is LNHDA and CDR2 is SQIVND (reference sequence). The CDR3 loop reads CASKDGLAKNIQYF. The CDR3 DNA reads TGTGCCAGTAAAGATGGGCTAGCCAAAAACATTCAGTACTTC.